Described below is a single T cell receptor beta chain sequence and its context. The antigen it binds to is not known. No base-level quality is on record; no much larger clone is a single base apart. The trim is 4 bases for V and 2 bases for J, with a gap of 13 bases between the germline ends. Inclusive of the bounding cysteine and phenylalanine, the CDR3 is 15 residues long. CDR3 DNA is the only sequence kept; it has 45 bases, read in frame from the first base. According to the germline V gene (reference sequence), CDR1 reads SGHNT and CDR2 reads YYREEE. This sample was included in a study of T-cell memory formation after mild COVID-19 (dated by TCRdb to about 2021). Concerning the study at large: TCR sequence clusters from the two donors were largely donor specific. T-cell clones expanding and contracting after mild COVID-19 in two donors were tracked by longitudinal TCRalpha and TCRbeta repertoire sequencing. The cohort was made up of two young adult volunteers, one female and one male, who were previously healthy. Overall results and qualifications from the work: Contracting CD4+ clones were found mainly in CM and EM memory subsets, while CD8+ clones were enriched in EMRA. Some responding clones were found in pre-infection memory, which suggests that pre-existing cross-reactive memory T cells took part in the SARS-CoV-2 response. Only a couple of mild cases were covered in the study, and larger cohorts including severe cases with pre-infection samples were considered necessary. From day 15 to 85, contracting clones showed balanced CD4/CD8 phenotypes, whereas a second wave of clones that expanded from day 15 to 37 leaned towards CD4+. SARS-CoV-2 specificity of the second-wave clones peaking on day 37 was not confirmed.

Ficoll-Paque density gradient centrifugation was used to isolate PBMCs. Instrument used: Illumina NovaSeq 6000. cDNA libraries for TCRalpha and TCRbeta were prepared by 5'RACE using constant-segment primers, with sample barcodes and unique molecular identifiers added. RNA was extracted from every sample with Trizol reagent. The libraries were amplified in two PCR steps, and the second step added a second sample barcode and Illumina TruSeq adapters. Sequencing of libraries was performed on an Illumina NovaSeq with 2 x 150 bp paired-end reads. Regarding the original processing steps: The reads were demultiplexed and collapsed into UMI-guided consensus sequences using migec v1.2.7. Using mixcr v2.1.11, UMI consensuses were aligned to TRA and TRB V and J templates and then assembled into clonotypes. A clonotype was counted as expanded or contracted only if both edgeR and NoisET called the change significant, with noise models trained on biological replicates. For edgeR calls, the cutoffs were a false discovery rate-adjusted p below 0.01 and a log2 fold-change threshold of 1. As an exploratory analysis of dynamics, PCA with hierarchical clustering was applied to max-normalized trajectories of the 1000 most abundant clonotypes. Separately sequenced CD4+ and CD8+ repertoires were used to assign a CD4 or CD8 phenotype to each responding clone. TCRdb reworked the public reads: Q25 trimming with fastp, MiXCR clone assembly, productive beta chains retained. Identical CDR3 protein sequences are pooled into one entry, listed with their most common genes and DNA. TCRdb's processing, not the study's, gives the V and J calls here. This sample has about 250,000 distinct CDR3 sequences in its table, and about 16% of those were observed once. Of the sample, less than 2.5% is held by the ten largest clones.

The chain is encoded by TRBV5-4 joined to TRBJ2-1, with TRBD1 tentatively as D gene (6 bases match). The receptor was derived from an adult woman who had mild COVID-19 (a few samples of this study predate the infection). The sample titles of this study are shuffled in the database, so cell type and time point are left out; the donor was told from shared clones. The sequenced sample consisted of PBMCs or a T cell subset sorted from them (not recorded which). Read as DNA, the sequence is TGTGCCAGCAGCGCCAGACAGGACACCTACAATGAGCAGTTCTTC. It codes for CASSARQDTYNEQFF.